The 24 T cell receptor beta chains in this list originate from one sample, sequenced in a study of memory CD4+ T cells and cytomegalovirus serostatus. The protocol was immunoSEQ multiplex PCR, while the TCRdb copy is restricted to in-frame clones and leaves out a portion. The sample consists of approximately 42,000 clones, 70% to 80% of them appearing once. The sort gate was single viable CD3+CD4+CD8-CD45RO+ cells for memory CD4+ T cells. Sequencing was performed on memory CD4+ T cells from blood. These receptors were taken from an adult in good health and CMV-seronegative.

The chain carries TRBV7-9 and TRBJ2-7; D tentatively fits TRBD1 or TRBD2 (5 bases each). CDR1 is SEHNR and CDR2 is FQNEAQ in the germline V gene (reference sequence). The CDR3 has 14 amino acids. V gave up 4 bases and J gave up 6 bases, with 16 bases separating them. CDR3 bases: TGTGCCAGCAGCTGGGACGGTCGGGTAGCCGAGCAGTACTTC. This sequence encodes CASSWDGRVAEQYF.

This chain joins TRBV15 and TRBJ2-3; tentatively, D is TRBD1 (5 bases). The CDR3 is 13 amino acids. Deletions cut 5 bases from V and 4 bases from J, with 10 bases between. Germline loops: CDR1 LNHNV, CDR2 YYDKDF (reference sequence). The CDR3 loop is CATSGATADTQYF. The CDR3 nucleotides are TGTGCCACCAGCGGGGCCACGGCAGATACGCAGTATTTT.

The chain joins TRBV19 to TRBJ1-5, with D possibly TRBD1 on 5 matching bases. This CDR3 spans 17 amino acids. Germline CDR1 LNHDA, CDR2 SQIVND (reference sequence). Trimming took 6 bases from V and 0 from J, leaving 18 bases between them. The CDR3 region is CASSPRGGGYSNQPQHF. DNA of the CDR3: TGTGCCAGTAGCCCTCGCGGGGGAGGGTATAGCAATCAGCCCCAGCATTTT.

The genes are TRBV29-1 and TRBJ2-3; TRBD2 matches 13 bases. Germline V lookup: CDR1 SQVTM, CDR2 ANQGSEA. The CDR3 covers 15 residues. After removal of 0 bases from V and 8 bases from J, the junction contained 5 bases not matched to a gene. This CDR3 reads CSVEERTSGSGTQYF. CDR3 DNA: TGCAGCGTTGAAGAGCGGACTAGCGGGAGTGGTACGCAGTATTTT.

This clone was found a few times. The V and J genes are TRBV11-2 and TRBJ1-2; D gene ambiguous. Germline loops: CDR1 SGHAT, CDR2 FQNNGV. Trimming stripped 0 bases from V and 5 bases from J, with 7 bases between. The CDR3 runs 13 residues. The CDR3 region is CASSLDPKYGYTF. The CDR3 coding sequence is TGTGCCAGCAGCTTAGATCCCAAGTATGGCTACACCTTC.

The CDR3 nucleotides are TGTGCCAGCAGTTACTCGACAGGGACTGATCAGCCCCAGCATTTT. Protein product: CASSYSTGTDQPQHF. The chain is built from TRBV6-5 and TRBJ1-5; 7 bases are shared with TRBD1. The CDR3 contains 15 residues. CDR1 is MNHEY and CDR2 is SVGAGI in the germline V gene. The trim removed 0 bases at V and 5 bases at J, leaving 4 bases unmatched.

In its sample, this clone was seen a few times. J is TRBJ1-5 and V is TRBV6-1; D gene uncertain. The CDR3 spans 13 residues. CDR1 MNHNS and CDR2 SASEGT come from the germline V gene. V was cut by 1 base and J by 5 bases, with 6 bases left in between. CDR3 in DNA: TGTGCCAGCAGTGAAGGCTCCTATCAGCCCCAGCATTTT. It encodes CASSEGSYQPQHF.

This chain links TRBV6-1 with TRBJ1-5, with TRBD1 as a possible D gene (5 bases). Deletions cut 6 bases from V and 3 bases from J, with 9 bases between. Germline values: CDR1 MNHNS, CDR2 SASEGT. The CDR3 is 13 residues long. The CDR3 DNA reads TGTGCCAGCAGATTGACAGTCAATCAGCCCCAGCATTTT. It specifies CASRLTVNQPQHF.

The chain carries TRBV5-1 and TRBJ2-5; D is perhaps TRBD1 (5 bases). V lost 2 bases and J lost 2, with 10 bases in between. Germline values: CDR1 SGHRS, CDR2 YFSETQ. The CDR3 extends over 14 amino acids. CDR3: CASSLKGLQETQYF. As DNA, the CDR3 is TGCGCCAGCAGCTTAAAGGGGCTTCAAGAGACCCAGTACTTC.

The chain combines TRBV23-1 with TRBJ1-1; D is possibly TRBD1 (5 bases). TRBV23-1 is an ORF, and what it does is uncertain. With 4 bases removed from V and 3 bases from J, the gap between germline ends came to 27 bases. This CDR3 is 19 amino acids long. CDR3 bases: TGCGCCAGCAGTCCCATTAAGGGGACGTCGAGGAAAGGATACACTGAAGCTTTCTTT. It encodes CASSPIKGTSRKGYTEAFF.

This clone was seen only once. V usage is TRBV10-3 and J usage is TRBJ1-1; D gene ambiguous. The CDR3 spans 14 residues. Germline V gives CDR1 ENHRY, CDR2 SYGVKD. V lost 3 bases to trimming and J lost 2 bases, with 10 bases between them. The CDR3, as DNA: TGTGCCATCAGTGACCGGACGGTAAACACTGAAGCTTTCTTT. Protein: CAISDRTVNTEAFF.

The gene calls are TRBV4-2 and TRBJ1-2; no firm D call. Trimming removed 1 base from V and 5 bases from J, with 8 bases in between. The germline V gene has CDR1 LGHNA and CDR2 YNFKEQ. The CDR3 loop spans 13 amino acids. The CDR3 DNA is TGTGCCAGCAGCCAAGTGGCAGAGTATGGCTACACCTTC. Its translation is CASSQVAEYGYTF.

The chain combines TRBV29-1 with TRBJ1-1; D is possibly TRBD1 (6 bases). The CDR3 loop spans 11 amino acids. The V end was cut by 4 bases, the J end by 7 bases, with 10 bases between. CDR1 and CDR2 (germline): SQVTM, ANQGSEA. CDR3 in DNA: TGCAGCGTTGGGGAGGGGGTTGAAGCTTTCTTT. Its translation is CSVGEGVEAFF.

The rearrangement uses TRBV30 and TRBJ2-5, with a possible D match to TRBD2 (5 bases). Trimming cost V 2 bases and J 5 bases, with 9 bases left between them. Germline CDR1 reads GTSNPN; CDR2 reads SVGIG (reference sequence). The CDR3 loop spans 12 amino acids. As DNA, the CDR3 is TGTGCCTGGAGTACTAGTAGGGAGACCCAGTACTTC. Protein sequence: CAWSTSRETQYF.

This clone was observed a handful of times. This chain uses TRBV7-2 with TRBJ1-1; D is possibly TRBD1 (5 bases). The CDR3 spans 14 residues. CDR1 and CDR2 from the germline V gene are SGHTA and FQGNSA. V was cut by 10 bases and J by 0 bases, with 15 bases left in between. The CDR3 spells CATTLGPLNTEAFF. The CDR3 coding sequence is TGTGCCACTACCTTGGGGCCTTTGAACACTGAAGCTTTCTTT.

The CDR3 protein is CASGAGGTYEQYF. CDR3 nucleotide sequence: TGTGCCAGCGGCGCAGGGGGTACCTACGAGCAGTACTTC. The rearrangement uses TRBV5-5 and TRBJ2-7, with 7 bases matching TRBD1. The germline CDR1 and CDR2 sequences are SGHKS and YYEKEE (reference sequence). V dropped 7 bases and J dropped 2; count of bases not matched to a gene: 6. This CDR3 comprises 13 residues. Using reference TRBV5-5 and TRBJ2-7 for the parts outside the CDR3, the full variable domain is DAGVTQSPTHLIKTRGQQVTLRCSPISGHKSVSWYQQVLGQGPQFIFQYYEKEERGRGNFPDRFSARQFPNYSSELNVNALLLGDSALYLCASGAGGTYEQYFGPGTRLTVT.

This chain joins TRBV20-1 and TRBJ2-1, with D perhaps being TRBD1 or TRBD2 (6 bases each). The V gene lost 8 bases and the J gene lost 7 bases, with 12 bases spanning the gap. The CDR3 contains 11 residues. Germline V lookup: CDR1 DFQATT, CDR2 SNEGSKA (reference sequence). The CDR3 DNA reads as TGCAGTCCCGTAGGGGGGAATGAGCAGTTCTTC. Encoded protein: CSPVGGNEQFF.

The chain combines TRBV7-2 with TRBJ2-5; possible D gene TRBD1, 5 bases. Between the trimmed V and J ends, which lost 2 bases and 2 bases, there was a span of 12 bases. CDR3 size: 15 residues. Germline V lookup: CDR1 SGHTA, CDR2 FQGNSA. The DNA of the CDR3 is TGTGCCAGCAGCTTACTGCTGGGGCTGCAAGAGACCCAGTACTTC. It codes for CASSLLLGLQETQYF.

This clone was found once. The genes are TRBV5-1 and TRBJ1-1; a weak D match, TRBD1 (6 bases). V lost 4 bases, J lost 5 bases, and 15 bases lay in between. This CDR3 contains 14 residues. Looked up from germline, CDR1 is SGHRS and CDR2 is YFSETQ. CDR3 DNA sequence: TGCGCCAGCAGCAGGGAGGGGGGTACAACTGAAGCTTTCTTT. Protein product: CASSREGGTTEAFF.

A few counts support this clone. The chain couples TRBV11-3 to TRBJ2-3; 16 nucleotides match TRBD2. Germline trimming cut 3 bases from V and 5 bases from J; bases unmatched to any gene: 2. The CDR3 is 16 amino acids. Germline V gene sequence: CDR1 SGHNT, CDR2 YENEEA. CDR3 in amino acids: CASSLGLAGGGDTQYF. The CDR3 nucleotides are TGTGCCAGCAGCTTGGGACTAGCGGGAGGGGGAGATACGCAGTATTTT.

The V and J genes are TRBV11-1 and TRBJ2-3, with TRBD2 matching 7 bases. The CDR3 has 15 amino acids. The germline V gene encodes CDR1 SGHAT and CDR2 FQDESV (reference sequence). J was trimmed by 6 bases and V by 6 bases; bases with no gene match: 12. CDR3 sequence reads: CASSRPELARDTQYF. The CDR3 DNA is TGTGCCAGCAGTCGCCCGGAACTAGCGCGCGATACGCAGTATTTT. Complete variable domain (other parts from reference TRBV11-1 and TRBJ2-3): EAEVAQSPRYKITEKSQAVAFWCDPISGHATLYWYRQILGQGPELLVQFQDESVVDDSQLPKDRFSAERLKGVDSTLKIQPAELGDSAMYLCASSRPELARDTQYFGPGTRLTVL.

This sequence joins TRBV5-4 and TRBJ2-1; TRBD1 might be the D (5 bases). Looked up from germline, CDR1 is SGHNT and CDR2 is YYREEE (reference sequence). The germline V and J ends were trimmed by 2 bases and 4 bases, with 10 bases remaining between them. The CDR3 is made up of 14 amino acids. CDR3: CASSFNRQYNEQFF. The DNA for the CDR3 is TGTGCCAGCAGCTTTAATCGACAGTACAATGAGCAGTTCTTC.

V and J are TRBV2 and TRBJ2-5, with unresolved D. The J call may be faulty, since TRBJ2-7 better matches the DNA end. Germline V gene lookup returns CDR1 SNHLY and CDR2 FYNNEI. The CDR3 totals 11 residues. The CDR3 sequence is CASSTEVEQYF. CDR3 nucleotide sequence: TGTGCCAGCAGCACAGAGGTCGAGCAGTACTTC.

This chain uses TRBV30 with TRBJ2-5; TRBD2 matches 12 bases. V was pared by 7 bases and J by 11 bases, with 11 bases of the junction left unmatched. CDR3 length: 13 amino acids. Germline-derived CDR1 and CDR2 are GTSNPN and SVGIG (reference sequence). In DNA form, the CDR3 reads TGTGCCTTCTCCGGGCTAGCGGGAGGGGAGCAGTACTTC. Translating it yields CAFSGLAGGEQYF.